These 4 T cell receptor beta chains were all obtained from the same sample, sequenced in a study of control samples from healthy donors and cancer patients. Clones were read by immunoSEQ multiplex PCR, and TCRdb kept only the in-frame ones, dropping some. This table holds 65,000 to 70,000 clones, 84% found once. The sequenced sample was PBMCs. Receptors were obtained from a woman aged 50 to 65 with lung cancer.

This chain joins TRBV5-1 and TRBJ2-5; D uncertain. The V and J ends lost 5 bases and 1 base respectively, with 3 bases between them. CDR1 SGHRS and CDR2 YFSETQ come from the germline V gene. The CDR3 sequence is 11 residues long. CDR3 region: CASRSQETQYF. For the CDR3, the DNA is TGCGCCAGCAGATCCCAAGAGACCCAGTACTTC.

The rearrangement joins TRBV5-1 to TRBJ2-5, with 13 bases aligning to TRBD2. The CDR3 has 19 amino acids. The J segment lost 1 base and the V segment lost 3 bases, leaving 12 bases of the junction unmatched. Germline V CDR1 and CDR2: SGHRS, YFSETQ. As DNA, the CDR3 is TGCGCCAGCAGCTCTGGGCGGACTAGCGGGGGAAGCATCCAAGAGACCCAGTACTTC. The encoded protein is CASSSGRTSGGSIQETQYF.

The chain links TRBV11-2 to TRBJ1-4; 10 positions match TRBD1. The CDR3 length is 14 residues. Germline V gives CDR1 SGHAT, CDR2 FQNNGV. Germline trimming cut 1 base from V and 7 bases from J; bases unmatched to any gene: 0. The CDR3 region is CASSLGQGAEKLFF. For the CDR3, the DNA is TGTGCCAGCAGCTTAGGACAGGGGGCTGAAAAACTGTTTTTT.

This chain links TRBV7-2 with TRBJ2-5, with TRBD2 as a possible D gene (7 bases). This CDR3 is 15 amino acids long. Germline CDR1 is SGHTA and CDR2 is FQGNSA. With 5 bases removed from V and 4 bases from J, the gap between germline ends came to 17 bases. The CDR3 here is CASSLSGGGLETQYF. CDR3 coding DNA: TGTGCCAGCAGCCTGAGTGGGGGGGGCCTAGAGACCCAGTACTTC.